These 31 T cell receptor beta chains share one sample of origin, sequenced in a study of identical twins. TCRdb re-derived calls from the 5' RACE reads in MiXCR, one entry per CDR3 protein. The sample lists roughly 1.6 million distinct CDR3 sequences, roughly 35% occurring once. The sample taken for sequencing was cord blood. All receptors come from a newborn girl in good health.

The chain links TRBV12-3 or TRBV12-4 to TRBJ1-6; possible D gene TRBD1, 5 bases. The CDR3 spans 16 residues. Trimming removed 7 bases at V and 3 bases at J, with 16 bases between. CDR3 nucleotides: TGTGCCAGCATCAAAGGCGGGGCACTCTATAATTCACCCCTCCACTTT. This sequence encodes CASIKGGALYNSPLHF.

The chain is built from TRBV18 and TRBJ2-3, with a weak D call TRBD2 (6 bases). The CDR3 totals 14 residues. Germline CDR1 KGHSH, CDR2 LQKENI. Trimming shortened V by 3 bases and J by 2 bases, and 9 bases separated the two germline ends. As DNA, the CDR3 is TGTGCCAGCTCACCGGACTACCCCACAGATACGCAGTATTTT. Protein sequence: CASSPDYPTDTQYF.

This chain connects TRBV7-2 to TRBJ2-7; 9 nucleotides line up with TRBD2. Germline lookup yields CDR1 SGHTA and CDR2 FQGNSA. V lost 5 bases to trimming and J lost 3 bases; unmatched junction nucleotides: 5. CDR3 size: 14 residues. The CDR3 coding sequence is TGTGCCAGCAGCACGCTAGCGGGGAACTACGAGCAGTACTTC. Encoded protein: CASSTLAGNYEQYF.

This clonotype was detected a few times. The chain carries TRBV7-2 and TRBJ2-1; D gene unclear. This CDR3 region has 14 residues. CDR1 and CDR2 from the germline V gene are SGHTA and FQGNSA. V was shortened by 0 bases and J by 8 bases, with 11 bases between the two germline ends. The CDR3 coding sequence is TGTGCCAGCAGCTTAGCCCCAGTTAGGGATGAGCAGTTCTTC. It encodes CASSLAPVRDEQFF.

This clonotype was observed a few times. This rearrangement joins TRBV25-1 to TRBJ1-2; D is uncertain. The CDR3 has 14 amino acids. V was pared by 0 bases and J by 2 bases, with 7 bases between. Germline-derived CDR1 and CDR2 are MGHDK and SYGVNS. In nucleotides, the CDR3 is TGTGCCAGCAGTGAATACGGCAGCAACTATGGCTACACCTTC. This encodes CASSEYGSNYGYTF.

The V call is TRBV5-1, the J call TRBJ2-3; the D gene is possibly TRBD2 (6 bases). Germline CDR1 is SGHRS and CDR2 is YFSETQ. V shed 3 bases and J shed 4 bases, with 18 bases lying between them. This CDR3 is 16 amino acids long. DNA for the CDR3: TGCGCCAGCAGCTCCACGGGACTGTCGATATCAGATACGCAGTATTTT. This encodes CASSSTGLSISDTQYF.

The chain is built from TRBV28 and TRBJ2-5, with D tentatively TRBD1 or TRBD2 (5 bases each). This CDR3 spans 15 amino acids. Trimming took 3 bases from V and 3 from J, leaving 14 bases between them. Looked up from germline, CDR1 is MDHEN and CDR2 is SYDVKM. CDR3 amino acids: CASSFVGEKKETQYF. The CDR3 nucleotides are TGTGCCAGCAGTTTTGTGGGGGAAAAAAAAGAGACCCAGTACTTC.

This clonotype was counted many times. V usage is TRBV10-3 and J usage is TRBJ1-5; D is possibly TRBD1 (5 bases). Germline CDR1 ENHRY, CDR2 SYGVKD. The CDR3 spans 17 residues. The germline V and J ends were trimmed by 0 bases and 3 bases, with 15 bases remaining between them. The CDR3 sequence: CAISESALVRVNQPQHF. The CDR3 nucleotides read TGTGCCATCAGTGAGTCAGCGCTAGTCAGGGTCAATCAGCCCCAGCATTTT.

This clonotype was counted a few times. The V call is TRBV20-1, the J call TRBJ2-7; D remains unclear. V gave up 2 bases and J gave up 2 bases, with 10 bases separating them. Germline V CDR1 and CDR2: DFQATT, SNEGSKA (reference sequence). CDR3 size: 13 residues. CDR3 coding DNA: TGCAGTGCTAGAAGGCAGGTTACCTACGAGCAGTACTTC. Residues: CSARRQVTYEQYF.

This clonotype showed up just once. The CDR3 nucleotides read TGTGCCAGCAGCTTAGAGACTAGCGTACGATCCTACAATGAGCAGTTCTTC. Its protein product is CASSLETSVRSYNEQFF. The genes are TRBV11-2 and TRBJ2-1; 8 nucleotides agree with TRBD2. This CDR3 comprises 17 residues. Germline lookup yields CDR1 SGHAT and CDR2 FQNNGV. Trimming took 0 bases from V and 1 from J; bases not matched to a gene: 5.

This clonotype was seen only a few times. CDR3 sequence reads: CSAVGSSSYNEQFF. In DNA form, the CDR3 reads TGCAGTGCAGTGGGGTCAAGCTCCTACAATGAGCAGTTCTTC. The chain carries TRBV20-1 and TRBJ2-1; D remains unclear. The length of the CDR3 is 14 residues. Germline V gene sequence: CDR1 DFQATT, CDR2 SNEGSKA (reference sequence). V was cut by 6 bases and J by 0 bases, with 12 bases left in between.

This clonotype was picked up many times. The chain links TRBV20-1 to TRBJ2-3; D remains unclear. The CDR3 has 12 amino acids. Germline lookup yields CDR1 DFQATT and CDR2 SNEGSKA (reference sequence). V lost 5 bases and J 2 bases, leaving 8 bases between the germline ends. The CDR3 loop is CSAPTDTDTQYF. CDR3 sequence (DNA): TGCAGTGCTCCGACTGACACAGATACGCAGTATTTT.

In this sample, this clonotype turned up a few times. The V call is TRBV20-1, the J call TRBJ2-1; 7 bases align to TRBD2. The J call is uncertain, as TRBJ2-7 better fits the DNA end. CDR1 is DFQATT, CDR2 SNEGSKA, per germline (reference sequence). This CDR3 comprises 15 residues. The CDR3 here is CSAGLAESSYNEQYF. The CDR3 bases are TGCAGTGCGGGCCTAGCGGAGAGCTCCTACAATGAGCAGTACTTC.

V is TRBV21-1 and J is TRBJ2-3; the table gives TRBD1 as D, unverified against the DNA. TRBV21-1 is classified as a pseudogene. CDR3 length equals 14 residues. CDR3 sequence reads: CASSKGQAPDTQYF. CDR3 bases: TGTGCCAGCAGCAAAGGACAGGCCCCAGATACGCAGTATTTT.

This clonotype was counted only a few times. The chain links TRBV20-1 to TRBJ2-2, with D perhaps TRBD2 (6 bases). Germline values: CDR1 DFQATT, CDR2 SNEGSKA (reference sequence). V dropped 1 base and J dropped 2 bases, with 17 bases sitting between them. The CDR3 is made up of 17 amino acids. The CDR3 loop is CSARGRAGSRNTGELFF. CDR3 DNA sequence: TGCAGTGCTAGAGGGAGGGCGGGATCCCGTAACACCGGGGAGCTGTTTTTT.

This chain's CDR3 is CATRARMNSPLHF. DNA for the CDR3: TGTGCCACCAGGGCCAGGATGAATTCACCCCTCCACTTT. This chain connects TRBV15 to TRBJ1-6; D remains unclear. Germline lookup yields CDR1 LNHNV and CDR2 YYDKDF (reference sequence). This CDR3 has 13 amino acids. With 6 bases removed from V and 7 bases from J, the gap between germline ends came to 10 bases.

Details on this clonotype: One end of the junction does not line up with germline, which may come from a read error. The V gene is TRBV5-6, the J gene TRBJ2-5; D uncertain. The CDR3 totals 13 residues. CDR1 SGHDT and CDR2 YYEEEE come from the germline V gene. CDR3 sequence reads: CACSLVQQETQYF. For the CDR3, the DNA is TGTGCCTGCAGCTTGGTACAGCAAGAGACCCAGTACTTC.

With respect to this clonotype: One junction end disagrees with the germline gene, perhaps due to a read error. The chain has TRBV9 and TRBJ2-3; perhaps TRBD2 as D (6 bases). Germline CDR1 SGDLS, CDR2 YYNGEE. This CDR3 has 17 amino acids. The CDR3, as DNA: TGTGCCGGCAGCGTTAATATCGGGGGTCTTAGCACAGATACGCAGTATTTT. The encoded protein is CAGSVNIGGLSTDTQYF.

The chain recombines TRBV25-1 with TRBJ2-5; D may be TRBD1 (5 bases). From germline, CDR1 is MGHDK and CDR2 SYGVNS. The CDR3 covers 13 residues. V was pared by 7 bases and J by 11 bases, with 20 bases between. In nucleotides, the CDR3 is TGTGCCAGCACAGGGTCGGGCTCTAATGAGCAGTACTTC. Translating gives CASTGSGSNEQYF.

Here the CDR3 DNA reads TGTGCCAGCAGTCGGACTAGGTCTGGGGCCAACGTCCTGACTTTC. Amino acid sequence: CASSRTRSGANVLTF. The rearrangement joins TRBV6-5 to TRBJ2-6; 7 bases line up with TRBD2. V shed 5 bases, J shed 1 base, and the junction held 2 bases outside the gene matches. This CDR3 is built from 15 residues. In germline, CDR1 is MNHEY, CDR2 SVGAGI.

V usage is TRBV12-3 or TRBV12-4 and J usage is TRBJ2-1; D could derive from TRBD1 or TRBD2 (5 bases each). Trimming took 3 bases from V and 2 from J, leaving 11 bases between them. This CDR3 is built from 15 residues. As DNA, the CDR3 is TGTGCCAGCAGTTTTCTAGGGACGCCCTACAATGAGCAGTTCTTC. Its protein product is CASSFLGTPYNEQFF.

In its sample, this clonotype was seen many times. The chain uses TRBV29-1 and TRBJ2-7; TRBD1 might be the D (5 bases). CDR1 is SQVTM, CDR2 ANQGSEA, per germline. This CDR3 contains 14 residues. V was pared by 6 bases and J by 0 bases, with 15 bases between. This CDR3 reads CSVSGQWPSYEQYF. The CDR3 DNA reads as TGCAGCGTCTCAGGGCAGTGGCCCTCCTACGAGCAGTACTTC.

The rearrangement joins TRBV11-2 to TRBJ2-5; no clear D gene. CDR1 is SGHAT and CDR2 is FQNNGV in the germline V gene. The CDR3 runs to 13 residues. The ends were cut back, 6 bases at V and 2 bases at J, with 10 bases in the middle. CDR3 sequence reads: CASRAPAQETQYF. The CDR3 DNA reads as TGTGCCAGCAGGGCTCCAGCTCAAGAGACCCAGTACTTC.

For this clonotype: Being one base from a much bigger clone, this may be a read error. The J gene is TRBJ2-1, the V gene TRBV10-3, with TRBD2 matching over 7 bases. Trimming removed 0 bases from V and 13 bases from J; junction bases left unmatched: 12. Germline loops: CDR1 ENHRY, CDR2 SYGVKD. CDR3 length equals 15 residues. The CDR3 spells CAISESSASGETQFF. CDR3 DNA sequence: TGTGCCATCAGTGAGTCGTCGGCTAGCGGAGAGACCCAGTTCTTC.

The rearrangement joins TRBV3-1 to TRBJ2-1, with D unresolved. Trimming took off 1 base at V and 5 bases at J, with 12 bases between the two ends. Germline V lookup: CDR1 LGHDT, CDR2 YNNKEL (reference sequence). The CDR3 has 15 residues. The CDR3 coding sequence is TGTGCCAGCAGCCAAGTTTATGTCTACAACAATGAGCAGTTCTTC. Translation gives CASSQVYVYNNEQFF.

This sequence joins TRBV5-5 and TRBJ2-5; 11 positions agree with TRBD2. The DNA end is a closer match to TRBJ2-7, so the J assignment may be wrong. Germline-derived CDR1 and CDR2 are SGHKS and YYEKEE (reference sequence). The CDR3 runs to 14 residues. CDR3 nucleotides: TGTGCCAGCAGCTGGGGACTAGCGGTTGCCGAGCAGTACTTC. Amino acids: CASSWGLAVAEQYF.

A word on this clonotype: A much bigger clone sits one base away, suggesting this may be a read error. The J gene is TRBJ2-7, the V gene TRBV29-1, with 12 bases that match TRBD2. Germline V CDR1 and CDR2: SQVTM, ANQGSEA. The CDR3 has 13 amino acids. CDR3: CSVGLAGDYGQYF. CDR3 coding DNA: TGCAGCGTTGGACTAGCGGGAGACTACGGGCAGTACTTC.

On this clonotype itself: This could be a read error, since a much larger clone is one nucleotide away. The J gene is TRBJ2-5, the V gene TRBV29-1; 12 nucleotides line up with TRBD2. With 5 bases clipped from V and 11 bases from J, the junction kept 12 bases outside the gene matches. Germline-derived CDR1 and CDR2 are SQVTM and ANQGSEA. The length of the CDR3 is 14 residues. The CDR3 loop reads CSVRTSGTYNEQYF. The DNA of the CDR3 is TGCAGCGTTCGGACTAGCGGGACCTACAATGAGCAGTACTTC.

The gene calls are TRBV10-3 and TRBJ2-1, with 9 bases identical to TRBD2. J lost 7 bases, V lost 10 bases, and 14 bases had no gene match. CDR1 is ENHRY, CDR2 SYGVKD, per germline. The CDR3 runs 15 residues. The CDR3 protein is CATGSAGGAGNEQFF. CDR3 DNA sequence: TGTGCCACCGGATCGGCGGGAGGGGCTGGGAATGAGCAGTTCTTC.

The chain is built from TRBV6-1 and TRBJ1-2; D remains unclear. The V gene's germline CDR1 is MNHNS and CDR2 SASEGT. The V gene lost 7 bases and the J gene lost 2 bases, with 8 bases spanning the gap. The CDR3 has 12 amino acids. DNA for the CDR3: TGTGCCAGCAAAGACCGCAACTATGGCTACACCTTC. It encodes CASKDRNYGYTF.

In this sample, this clonotype turned up a few times. V usage is TRBV25-1 and J usage is TRBJ1-6; weak D call: TRBD1 (5 bases). This CDR3 comprises 15 residues. The germline gives CDR1 MGHDK, CDR2 SYGVNS. With 6 bases removed from V and 0 bases from J, the gap between germline ends came to 9 bases. The CDR3 is CASSPRVSYNSPLHF. The DNA for the CDR3 is TGTGCCAGCAGCCCCAGGGTCTCCTATAATTCACCCCTCCACTTT.